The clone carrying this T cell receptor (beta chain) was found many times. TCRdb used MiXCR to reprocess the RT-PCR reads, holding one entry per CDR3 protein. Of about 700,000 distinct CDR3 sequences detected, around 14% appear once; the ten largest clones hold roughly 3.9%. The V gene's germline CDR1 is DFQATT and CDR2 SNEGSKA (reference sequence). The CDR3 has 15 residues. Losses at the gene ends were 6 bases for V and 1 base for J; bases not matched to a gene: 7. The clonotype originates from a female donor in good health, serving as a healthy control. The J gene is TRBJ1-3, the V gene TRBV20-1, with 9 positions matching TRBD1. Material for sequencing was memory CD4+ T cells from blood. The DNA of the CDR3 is TGCAGTGCCGCGCCTGGGACAGGGTCTGGAAACACCATATATTTT. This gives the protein CSAAPGTGSGNTIYF.